Listed below are T cell receptor beta chains from one sample, sequenced in a study of blood T cell repertoires in COVID-19. Clones were sequenced by immunoSEQ multiplex PCR, and TCRdb holds only the in-frame ones, with some missing. Seen here are over 200,000 clones, 82% observed once, and the top ten hold more than 10%. The specimen was peripheral blood. The origin of the receptors is a middle-aged woman with acute or convalescent COVID-19. Both conserved end residues are part of each CDR3. A D gene is named only where the DNA matches it firmly. Not every row has a clone size; where given, it reads once, few, many or a size class.

size,V,J,D,DNA,CDR3
-,TRBV4-1,TRBJ2-5,TRBD2,TGCGCCAGCAGCGACGGTGGGACTAGCGGTCAAGAGACCCAGTACTTC,CASSDGGTSGQETQYF
few,TRBV29-1,TRBJ2-1,TRBD1,TGCAGCGCAAAGCCGGGACAGGGGCCTCAGCAGTTCTTC,CSAKPGQGPQQFF
-,TRBV30,TRBJ2-7,-,TGTGCCTGGTCCGACAGCTACGAGCAGTACTTC,CAWSDSYEQYF
-,TRBV5-1,TRBJ2-7,-,TGCGCCAGCAGCCCTTGGACAGATACCTACGAGCAGTACTTC,CASSPWTDTYEQYF
-,TRBV27,TRBJ1-6,TRBD1,TGTGCCAGCAGTTTGAGGAAGGACAGGTATAATTCACCCCTCCACTTT,CASSLRKDRYNSPLHF
-,TRBV6-6,TRBJ1-1,TRBD1,TGTGCCAGCAGTTACGGGGGGACAGGGGCCTACACTGAAGCTTTCTTT,CASSYGGTGAYTEAFF
-,TRBV24-1,TRBJ2-3,-,TGTGCCACCAGTGTTACTCTGGGGGATACAGGGAACGGACCCCCAGATACGCAGTATTTT,CATSVTLGDTGNGPPDTQYF
-,TRBV27,TRBJ2-5,TRBD1,TGTGCCAGCAGTAGGACGACAGGGTCCCGAGAGACCCAGTACTTC,CASSRTTGSRETQYF
-,TRBV5-1,TRBJ1-2,-,TGCGCCAGCAGCCCCTCCGACAGTTATGGCTACACCTTC,CASSPSDSYGYTF
-,TRBV12-3/TRBV12-4,TRBJ1-1,-,TGTGCCAGCAGTTCCAAGGGGTCTGAAGCTTTCTTT,CASSSKGSEAFF
-,TRBV12-3/TRBV12-4,TRBJ2-1,TRBD2,TGTGCCAGCAGCCACGGGGGGATTGAGCAGTTCTTC,CASSHGGIEQFF
-,TRBV6-5,TRBJ1-2,-,TGTGCCAGCAGTTACTCGGAGGGGTTTGATGGCTACACCTTC,CASSYSEGFDGYTF
-,TRBV3-1/TRBV3-2,TRBJ1-2,-,TGTGCCAGCAGCCCACTAGGGAATAACTATGGCTACACCTTC,CASSPLGNNYGYTF
-,TRBV19,TRBJ2-3,-,TGTGCCAGTAGTCCCCCTTGGGGGCTTCGGACAGATACGCAGTATTTT,CASSPPWGLRTDTQYF
-,TRBV9,TRBJ2-7,TRBD2,TGTGCCAGCAGCGTATCGGCTAGCGGCGAGCAGTACTTC,CASSVSASGEQYF
-,TRBV5-1,TRBJ1-4,-,TGCGCCAGCAGCTTGGGACAGACAACTAATGAAAAACTGTTTTTT,CASSLGQTTNEKLFF
-,TRBV4-3,TRBJ2-7,TRBD2,TGCGCCAGCAGCCAAGTGCTAGCGGGAGGGCCGTACGAGCAGTACTTC,CASSQVLAGGPYEQYF
-,TRBV11-3,TRBJ2-1,TRBD2,TGTGCCAGCAGCCAGGGACTAGCGGGCAACAATGAGCAGTTCTTC,CASSQGLAGNNEQFF
-,TRBV11-2,TRBJ1-2,-,TGTGCCAGCAGCTTAGTGCAGGGATGGTATGGCTACACCTTC,CASSLVQGWYGYTF
-,TRBV6-5,TRBJ2-1,TRBD2,TGTGCCAGCAGTTACTTCCGGACTAGCCTCGAGCAGTTCTTC,CASSYFRTSLEQFF
few,TRBV27,TRBJ2-3,TRBD2,TGTGCCAGCAGTTTCTCCGGGGGGGCCACAGATACGCAGTATTTT,CASSFSGGATDTQYF
-,TRBV5-1,TRBJ2-3,-,TGCGCCAGCAGCCCACGGTTGGGCGGGAGCACAGATACGCAGTATTTT,CASSPRLGGSTDTQYF
-,TRBV27,TRBJ2-7,-,TGTGCCAGCAGTCGAACCCCTAACGAGCAGTACTTC,CASSRTPNEQYF
-,TRBV29-1,TRBJ2-7,-,TGCAGCGTTGGACAGTTCTCCTACGAGCAGTACTTC,CSVGQFSYEQYF
-,TRBV9,TRBJ2-3,-,TGTGCCAGCAGCGCTAGTCAGTCCCCAGATACGCAGTATTTT,CASSASQSPDTQYF
-,TRBV11-2,TRBJ2-1,TRBD2,TGTGCCAGCAGCCTAACGACTAGCGGGGGGGAATCCTACAATGAGCAGTTCTTC,CASSLTTSGGESYNEQFF
-,TRBV6-6,TRBJ2-1,-,TGTGCCAGCAGTTCCATCAGCGATTACAATGAGCAGTTCTTC,CASSSISDYNEQFF